A selection of T cell receptor beta chains follows, all from one sample in a study of CD8+ T cells in alopecia areata. Here immunoSEQ multiplex PCR was the method, and the copy in TCRdb shows in-frame clones only, minus some. The data show about 220,000 clones, under 75% seen once. The sequencing here drew on CD4+ T cells sorted from blood, taken at week 4, from a patient treated with tofacitinib. The receptors originated from a human donor with alopecia areata. Both conserved end residues are part of each CDR3. A D gene is named only where the DNA matches it firmly. Some rows mark clone size as missing; the rest say once, few, many or name a class of expanded clone.

V gene	clone size	D gene	J gene	CDR3 protein	CDR3 DNA
TRBV27	few	.	TRBJ1-1	CASKQYREDTEAFF	TGTGCCAGCAAACAATACAGGGAGGACACTGAAGCTTTCTTT
TRBV29-1	.	.	TRBJ1-5	CSALEAGEPQHF	TGCAGCGCCCTGGAAGCCGGGGAGCCCCAGCATTTT
TRBV10-3	.	.	TRBJ1-5	CAISESVSNQPQHF	TGTGCCATCAGTGAGTCGGTCAGCAATCAGCCCCAGCATTTT
TRBV11-3	few	.	TRBJ2-1	CASSLVRGKNEQFF	TGTGCCAGCAGCTTAGTGAGAGGGAAGAATGAGCAGTTCTTC
TRBV28	.	TRBD2	TRBJ2-1	CASSLASGGGNEQFF	TGTGCCAGCAGTTTAGCCAGCGGGGGTGGAAATGAGCAGTTCTTC
TRBV29-1	.	TRBD2	TRBJ2-7	CSVLAGAYEQYF	TGCAGCGTTCTGGCGGGGGCCTACGAGCAGTACTTC
TRBV10-3	.	TRBD2	TRBJ2-3	CAISEPSGESTDTQYF	TGTGCCATCAGTGAGCCTAGCGGGGAAAGCACAGATACGCAGTATTTT
TRBV29-1	few	.	TRBJ1-2	CSVRMGNYGYTF	TGCAGCGTTAGGATGGGAAACTATGGCTACACCTTC
TRBV5-1	.	.	TRBJ2-7	CASSLSQGPYEQYF	TGCGCCAGCAGCTTGTCCCAGGGACCCTACGAGCAGTACTTC
TRBV10-3	few	TRBD1	TRBJ1-3	CAISGQTDRTGNTIYF	TGTGCCATCAGCGGCCAGACGGACAGGACTGGAAACACCATATATTTT
TRBV7-9	.	.	TRBJ1-1	CASSLGRDFEAFF	TGTGCCAGCAGCTTAGGCCGAGACTTTGAAGCTTTCTTT
TRBV9	many	TRBD1	TRBJ1-6	CASSAAGTGSSPLHF	TGTGCCAGCAGCGCGGCGGGGACAGGGAGTTCACCCCTCCACTTT
TRBV9	.	.	TRBJ2-1	CASSPPVGAYNEQFF	TGTGCCAGCAGCCCTCCCGTGGGGGCTTACAATGAGCAGTTCTTC
TRBV4-3	.	TRBD1	TRBJ2-7	CASSRTGQGSHEQYF	TGCGCCAGCAGCCGAACGGGACAGGGGTCCCACGAGCAGTACTTC
TRBV4-3	few	.	TRBJ1-2	CASSQDPGVLGYTF	TGCGCCAGCAGCCAAGACCCAGGGGTACTGGGCTACACCTTC
TRBV29-1	.	TRBD2	TRBJ2-1	CSARTSGGASEQFF	TGCAGCGCCCGAACTAGCGGGGGGGCGAGTGAGCAGTTCTTC
TRBV7-2	.	.	TRBJ1-6	CASRVRGDNSPLHF	TGTGCCAGCAGAGTCCGGGGGGATAATTCACCCCTCCACTTT
TRBV15	.	.	TRBJ1-2	CATSRGDYGDGNGYTF	TGTGCCACCAGCAGAGGGGATTACGGGGACGGTAATGGCTACACCTTC
TRBV6-5	few	.	TRBJ1-2	CASSYDPHRSNGYTF	TGTGCCAGCAGTTACGATCCCCACAGATCCAATGGCTACACCTTC
TRBV7-9	few	.	TRBJ2-2	CASSPTRVRNTGELFF	TGTGCCAGCAGCCCCACCCGGGTGAGGAACACCGGGGAGCTGTTTTTT
TRBV23-1	.	.	TRBJ2-1	CASSQFSRNPARLKMYNEQFF	TGCGCCAGCAGTCAATTTAGTCGCAATCCCGCCAGGCTGAAAATGTACAATGAGCAGTTCTTC
TRBV30	.	.	TRBJ2-7	CAWSKTGFYEQYF	TGTGCCTGGAGCAAAACAGGATTCTACGAGCAGTACTTC
TRBV11-2	.	.	TRBJ1-6	CASSLSASYNSPLHF	TGTGCCAGCAGCTTATCGGCCTCCTATAATTCACCCCTCCACTTT
TRBV4-3	.	TRBD1	TRBJ1-1	CASSQGDREAEAFF	TGCGCCAGCAGCCAAGGGGACAGGGAGGCTGAAGCTTTCTTT
TRBV30	.	.	TRBJ1-1	CAWRFGREKAFF	TGTGCCTGGAGATTCGGGCGGGAAAAAGCTTTCTTT
TRBV29-1	.	.	TRBJ2-3	CSGITDTQYF	TGCAGCGGCATCACAGATACGCAGTATTTT